These 23 T cell receptor beta chains were sequenced from one sample in a study of blood T cell repertoires in COVID-19. Produced via immunoSEQ multiplex PCR; TCRdb's table is partial and in-frame only. The sample includes over 35,000 clones, around four fifths of them seen just once. The sample consisted of peripheral blood. The receptors come from a human donor in a cohort sampled during active COVID-19.

The chain links TRBV27 to TRBJ1-1; D may be TRBD1 (6 bases). CDR1 is MNHEY and CDR2 is SMNVEV in the germline V gene (reference sequence). Trimming removed 6 bases at V and 2 bases at J, with 13 bases between. The CDR3 spans 14 residues. This CDR3 reads CASSPTGFNTEAFF. The DNA for the CDR3 is TGTGCCAGCAGCCCGACAGGTTTTAACACTGAAGCTTTCTTT.

V is TRBV28 and J is TRBJ1-4; D unclear. With 2 bases removed from V and 7 bases from J, the gap between germline ends came to 11 bases. The germline CDR1 and CDR2 sequences are MDHEN and SYDVKM. This CDR3 region has 14 residues. CDR3: CASSLSPTSEKLFF. The CDR3 nucleotides are TGTGCCAGCAGTTTAAGTCCCACCAGTGAAAAACTGTTTTTT.

The chain uses TRBV4-2 and TRBJ2-3; 8 nucleotides align to TRBD2. Germline V CDR1 and CDR2: LGHNA, YNFKEQ. CDR3 size: 14 residues. Trimming at V came to 4 bases and at J to 3 bases, leaving 3 bases not matched to a gene. In DNA form, the CDR3 reads TGTGCCAGCAGCCTTACTAGCGGAACAGATACGCAGTATTTT. Its translation is CASSLTSGTDTQYF.

This clone was found once. This rearrangement joins TRBV27 to TRBJ1-5, with TRBD1 matching 7 bases. Germline CDR1 and CDR2: MNHEY and SMNVEV (reference sequence). This CDR3 has 14 residues. The V and J ends lost 3 bases and 5 bases, in that order; junction bases with no gene match: 4. DNA for the CDR3: TGTGCCAGCAGTTTGGGGACAGTCTATCAGCCCCAGCATTTT. Residues: CASSLGTVYQPQHF.

The V and J genes are TRBV3-1 (or the pseudogene TRBV3-2) and TRBJ2-1; 8 nucleotides agree with TRBD1. CDR3 size: 18 residues. Germline assignment: CDR1 LGHDT and CDR2 YNNKEL (reference sequence). With 2 bases clipped from V and 6 bases from J, the junction kept 15 bases outside the gene matches. The CDR3 coding sequence is TGTGCCAGCAGCCAACCAGGGGGCAGGCTAGAAGGGTCCAATGAGCAGTTCTTC. Its translation: CASSQPGGRLEGSNEQFF.

The V and J genes are TRBV12-3 or TRBV12-4 and TRBJ1-4; D possibly corresponds to TRBD1 (6 bases). V was cut by 6 bases and J by 3 bases, with 8 bases left in between. The CDR3 loop spans 13 amino acids. The CDR3 loop is CASSAGANEKLFF. CDR3 coding DNA: TGTGCCAGCAGCGCAGGGGCTAATGAAAAACTGTTTTTT.

CDR3 residues: CASSLEGRGVKNIQYF. The CDR3 DNA reads TGTGCCAGCAGCTTAGAAGGGCGGGGGGTTAAAAACATTCAGTACTTC. V usage is TRBV7-2 and J usage is TRBJ2-4; 8 nucleotides match TRBD2. This CDR3 is built from 16 residues. CDR1 SGHTA and CDR2 FQGNSA come from the germline V gene. V was pared by 1 base and J by 4 bases, with 6 bases of the junction left unmatched.

The rearrangement joins TRBV7-2 to TRBJ2-2; 9 bases match TRBD2. Trimming removed 5 bases from V and 1 base from J; junction bases left unmatched: 5. There are 16 residues in the CDR3. Germline V gene data show CDR1 as SGHTA and CDR2 as FQGNSA. The CDR3 loop reads CASSPRTSVNTGELFF. In DNA, the CDR3 is TGTGCCAGCAGCCCTAGGACTAGCGTGAACACCGGGGAGCTGTTTTTT. Using reference TRBV7-2 and TRBJ2-2 for the parts outside the CDR3, the full variable domain is GAGVSQSPSNKVTEKGKDVELRCDPISGHTALYWYRQSLGQGLEFLIYFQGNSAPDKSGLPSDRFSAERTGGSVSTLTIQRTQQEDSAVYLCASSPRTSVNTGELFFGEGSRLTVL.

The chain recombines TRBV19 with TRBJ1-2; 9 bases fit TRBD1. The CDR3 has 19 residues. Germline lookup yields CDR1 LNHDA and CDR2 SQIVND (reference sequence). After removal of 5 bases from V and 6 bases from J, the junction contained 22 bases not matched to a gene. As DNA, the CDR3 is TGTGCCAGTAGTTGGGACAGGGACGGGTTTATGGGCGAGGGCGATGGCTACACCTTC. Translated: CASSWDRDGFMGEGDGYTF.

The chain employs TRBV5-4 and TRBJ2-2, with 8 bases matching TRBD2. Germline loops: CDR1 SGHNT, CDR2 YYREEE (reference sequence). Trimming removed 0 bases from V and 6 bases from J; junction bases left unmatched: 4. The CDR3 extends over 15 amino acids. CDR3 nucleotides: TGTGCCAGCAGCTTGGGTGTCGGGGGGGCCGGGGAGCTGTTTTTT. Translation gives CASSLGVGGAGELFF. The variable domain in full, completed from reference TRBV5-4 and TRBJ2-2, reads ETGVTQSPTHLIKTRGQQVTLRCSSQSGHNTVSWYQQALGQGPQFIFQYYREEENGRGNFPPRFSGLQFPNYSSELNVNALELDDSALYLCASSLGVGGAGELFFGEGSRLTVL.

The rearrangement uses TRBV7-8 and TRBJ1-1; D possibly corresponds to TRBD1 (6 bases). The V gene lost 1 base and the J gene lost 0 bases, with 12 bases spanning the gap. Germline values: CDR1 SGHVS, CDR2 FQNEAQ. The CDR3 covers 16 residues. The CDR3 spells CASSLVSGTLNTEAFF. The CDR3 DNA reads as TGTGCCAGCAGCTTAGTTTCCGGGACATTGAACACTGAAGCTTTCTTT.

The chain has TRBV7-2 and TRBJ2-2; 7 bases fit TRBD1. The V gene's germline CDR1 is SGHTA and CDR2 FQGNSA. The CDR3 covers 15 residues. With 6 bases clipped from V and 4 bases from J, the junction kept 8 bases outside the gene matches. The CDR3 DNA follows: TGTGCCAGCAGTCCCGACAGGGCGGGCACCGGGGAGCTGTTTTTT. It codes for CASSPDRAGTGELFF.

The gene calls are TRBV9 and TRBJ1-2, with 8 bases lining up with TRBD1. Germline CDR1 and CDR2: SGDLS and YYNGEE. V lost 5 bases to trimming and J lost 4 bases; unmatched junction nucleotides: 4. The CDR3 contains 13 residues. CDR3 sequence: CASSPGGIYGYTF. DNA of the CDR3: TGTGCCAGCAGTCCAGGGGGCATCTATGGCTACACCTTC. Complete variable domain (other parts from reference TRBV9 and TRBJ1-2): DSGVTQTPKHLITATGQRVTLRCSPRSGDLSVYWYQQSLDQGLQFLIQYYNGEERAKGNILERFSAQQFPDLHSELNLSSLELGDSALYFCASSPGGIYGYTFGSGTRLTVV.

The V gene is TRBV4-1, the J gene TRBJ2-1; 12 positions match TRBD1. This CDR3 contains 18 residues. Germline V gene data show CDR1 as MGHRA and CDR2 as YSYEKL. Trimming took 0 bases from V and 7 from J; bases not matched to a gene: 10. In DNA form, the CDR3 reads TGCGCCAGCAGCCAAGACCAGGGGGGACAGGGGGCCTTTAATGAGCAGTTCTTC. Translation gives CASSQDQGGQGAFNEQFF.

The V gene is TRBV3-1 (or the pseudogene TRBV3-2), the J gene TRBJ2-7; perhaps TRBD2 as D (5 bases). V lost 4 bases and J lost 7, with 11 bases in between. Per germline, CDR1 LGHDT and CDR2 YNNKEL (reference sequence). The CDR3 has 12 amino acids. The CDR3 loop reads CASSPLSGEQYF. The CDR3 DNA is TGTGCCAGCAGCCCACTAAGCGGAGAGCAGTACTTC.

The chain joins TRBV24-1 to TRBJ2-5; D is perhaps TRBD1 (6 bases). Trimming took 0 bases from V and 5 from J, leaving 15 bases between them. Germline CDR1 is KGHDR and CDR2 is SFDVKD. The CDR3 runs to 16 residues. CDR3 amino acids: CATSDLFLGAGETQYF. The CDR3 nucleotides are TGTGCCACCAGTGATTTGTTTCTGGGGGCCGGGGAGACCCAGTACTTC.

The chain couples TRBV5-1 to TRBJ1-4; D remains ambiguous. Germline CDR1 and CDR2: SGHRS and YFSETQ. V lost 3 bases and J lost 5, with 14 bases in between. The length of the CDR3 is 15 residues. The CDR3 loop reads CASSSGEARNEKLFF. The DNA for the CDR3 is TGCGCCAGCAGCTCCGGGGAGGCCAGAAATGAAAAACTGTTTTTT.

The V and J genes are TRBV4-3 and TRBJ2-7; TRBD2 aligns across 10 bases. This CDR3 region has 17 residues. Germline V gene data show CDR1 as LGHNA and CDR2 as YSLEER. Trimming took 1 base from V and 1 from J; bases not matched to a gene: 7. The CDR3 spells CASSQGTQRGGSYEQYF. In DNA form, the CDR3 reads TGCGCCAGCAGCCAAGGGACTCAGCGGGGGGGGTCCTACGAGCAGTACTTC.

V usage is TRBV6-4 and J usage is TRBJ2-1; 13 bases map to TRBD2. The CDR3 loop spans 16 amino acids. With 3 bases clipped from V and 4 bases from J, the junction kept 3 bases outside the gene matches. Germline values: CDR1 MRHNA, CDR2 SNTAGT. DNA for the CDR3: TGTGCCAGCAGTGAAACTAGCGGGGGGGGTTACAATGAGCAGTTCTTC. This gives the protein CASSETSGGGYNEQFF.

The chain joins TRBV5-4 to TRBJ2-7; 10 bases map to TRBD2. The CDR3 extends over 14 amino acids. The V gene end was trimmed by 7 bases and the J gene end by 3 bases; junction bases not matched to a gene: 7. The germline gives CDR1 SGHNT, CDR2 YYREEE (reference sequence). CDR3 nucleotide sequence: TGTGCCAGCCGGCTAGCGGGGGCTAACTACGAGCAGTACTTC. It yields the protein CASRLAGANYEQYF.

The V and J genes are TRBV7-2 and TRBJ2-3, with 8 bases aligning to TRBD2. V lost 3 bases, J lost 1 base, and 0 bases stayed unmatched. Germline CDR1 is SGHTA and CDR2 is FQGNSA. CDR3 length equals 14 residues. The CDR3, as DNA: TGTGCCAGCAGCTTGACTAGCGGCACAGATACGCAGTATTTT. This sequence encodes CASSLTSGTDTQYF.

The chain employs TRBV27 and TRBJ1-2; TRBD1 matches at 10 bases. V shed 4 bases and J 8 bases; nucleotides not matched to a gene: 7. Germline V gene data show CDR1 as MNHEY and CDR2 as SMNVEV (reference sequence). CDR3 length: 14 amino acids. CDR3: CASSSSRDRGGYTF. In nucleotides, the CDR3 is TGTGCCAGCAGTTCGTCCCGGGACAGGGGAGGCTACACCTTC.

The CDR3 spells CAWSGQGSYEQYF. CDR3 DNA sequence: TGTGCCTGGAGTGGCCAGGGGTCCTACGAGCAGTACTTC. The chain carries TRBV30 and TRBJ2-7; tentatively, D is TRBD1 (6 bases). CDR3 length: 13 residues. Trimming removed 1 base from V and 1 base from J, with 8 bases in between. Germline CDR1 reads GTSNPN; CDR2 reads SVGIG (reference sequence).